This T cell receptor (beta chain) was retrieved from a study of blood T cell repertoires in COVID-19 (dated by TCRdb to the early 2020s). As for the study more broadly: Samples from collaborators originated in the United States, Italy and Spain and spanned both the acute and convalescent phases of COVID-19. The prospective study material was composed of cDNA or gDNA derived from T cells, B-cell-depleted T cells, or PBMCs. The dataset comprised deeply sampled blood TCRbeta repertoires from subjects exposed to, actively infected with, or recovered from COVID-19. The repertoires were released in a freely available public database meant as a resource for research on the immune response to SARS-CoV-2. The samples were drawn from the first 160 participants of the ongoing ImmuneRACE study and from roughly 1,300 subjects provided by 6 global collaborators. The sample metadata nearly always contained a de-identified subject ID, COVID-19 status, age in years and sex. Where available, HLA class I and class II types were obtained from metadata supplied by the sample provider rather than from assay-based typing.

What the work shows at the level of the full study, not this receptor alone: The quantity of clinical and demographic metadata differed by source and by participant and was supplied without curation.

The CDR3 goes from the cysteine to the phenylalanine over 14 residues. The entry retains the CDR3 DNA only, 42 bases that are in frame from base 1. In the germline V gene (reference sequence), CDR1 corresponds to SGHNT and CDR2 to YYREEE. Cut back by 0 bases and 4 bases, the V and J ends lie 11 bases apart. Whole blood was collected in K2EDTA tubes by collaborating institutions according to the institutions' own protocols. For TCRbeta analysis, collaborators shipped samples in one of three forms: frozen whole blood, isolated PBMCs, or DNA extracted from either of those sample types. TCRbeta CDR3 regions were amplified from genomic DNA by means of the immunoSEQ Assay, a bias-controlled multiplex PCR. The study's own analysis went as follows. The number of nucleated cells in each sample was estimated from the amplification of reference gene primers within the assay. To quantify the absolute abundance of each unique TCRbeta CDR3 rearrangement, sequence reads were collapsed and filtered. For each sample, productive Simpson clonality was calculated as the square root of Simpson's diversity index across productive rearrangements. TCRdb limited this immuneACCESS table to in-frame rearrangements with V and J called. A share of clones is missing; checked studies link under half to unresolved V genes, and the rest is unexplained. The V and J calls and the clone size are those of that table, but D and trimming were determined from the DNA. For this sample there are about 200,000 clones; almost 90% appear just once. Under 2% of the sample rests with the top ten.

With regard to this clone: It lacks a known antigen. Base qualities are missing; no much larger clone stands one base away.

The sequencing sample was made of peripheral blood. The chain is assembled from TRBV5-4 and TRBJ2-7; TRBD1 is possibly the D segment (7 matching bases). The origin of this receptor is a man younger than 35 with active or convalescent COVID-19. Here is the DNA: TGTGCCAGCAGCTTGGCGACAGGGAGGTACGAGCAGTACTTC. It translates as CASSLATGRYEQYF.